This paragraph reports one T cell receptor (beta chain). Its antigen remains unknown. The data were obtained in a study of monozygotic twins with inflammatory bowel disease. Study-level points and caveats: Relative to healthy twins, IBD patients had fewer clonotypes in common with others, a gap that was especially apparent with disease activity.

TCRdb re-analyzed the 5' RACE reads; it lists each CDR3 protein once, without DNA. This specimen shows roughly 170,000 distinct CDR3 sequences; the ten leading clones hold about 8%. The CDR3 spans 14 residues. Germline V lookup: CDR1 DFQATT, CDR2 SNEGSKA (reference sequence). J is TRBJ1-1 and V is TRBV20-1; TCRdb outputs TRBD1, but without DNA this stays unchecked. The sample consisted of blood. This receptor was obtained from a human donor with ulcerative colitis or Crohn's disease, or a healthy co-twin of an affected twin (not recorded which). The CDR3 loop reads CSARGRAQNTEAFF.